The 18 T cell receptor beta chains in this list originate from one sample, sequenced in a study of control samples from healthy donors and cancer patients. Measured with immunoSEQ multiplex PCR; TCRdb has only the in-frame clones, and not every one. The sample consists of approximately 120,000 clones, around nine tenths of them appearing once. Sequenced input: blood. These receptors all come from a human donor in good health. The donor label of this sample is uncertain.

J is TRBJ2-3 and V is TRBV24-1; D not resolved. Germline CDR1 and CDR2: KGHDR and SFDVKD. The CDR3 extends over 12 amino acids. Trimming stripped 5 bases from V and 1 base from J, with 3 bases between. This chain's CDR3 is CATSGGTDTQYF. The CDR3 nucleotides are TGTGCCACCAGTGGGGGCACAGATACGCAGTATTTT.

The chain uses TRBV19 and TRBJ1-6, with 7 nucleotides matching TRBD1. Trimming removed 3 bases from V and 5 bases from J; junction bases left unmatched: 7. The CDR3 has 16 amino acids. Germline V CDR1 and CDR2: LNHDA, SQIVND (reference sequence). The CDR3 coding sequence is TGTGCCAGTAGTATGGGGTTTCAGGGGGATAATTCACCCCTCCACTTT. Translating gives CASSMGFQGDNSPLHF. Full variable domain (rest looked up from reference TRBV19 and TRBJ1-6): DGGITQSPKYLFRKEGQNVTLSCEQNLNHDAMYWYRQDPGQGLRLIYYSQIVNDFQKGDIAEGYSVSREKKESFPLTVTSAQKNPTAFYLCASSMGFQGDNSPLHFGNGTRLTVT.

This clone was counted between two and nine times. The V gene is TRBV6-1, the J gene TRBJ1-4, with 9 bases lining up with TRBD1. Germline V gene sequence: CDR1 MNHNS, CDR2 SASEGT. The CDR3 is 19 residues long. V shed 4 bases and J 2 bases; nucleotides not matched to a gene: 14. The CDR3 DNA sequence: TGTGCCAGCAGTGGGTCGGGACAGGGTTGGGTTAAGACTAATGAAAAACTGTTTTTT. Protein: CASSGSGQGWVKTNEKLFF.

The rearrangement joins TRBV7-4 to TRBJ2-7; TRBD1 matches at 9 bases. J gave up 2 bases and V 7 bases, and 6 bases lay outside the gene matches. The CDR3 has 14 amino acids. CDR1 SGHVT and CDR2 SQSDAQ come from the germline V gene. Here the CDR3 DNA reads TGTGCCAGCAATCCGGGACAGGGTGCCTACGAGCAGTACTTC. The encoded protein is CASNPGQGAYEQYF.

The chain combines TRBV7-9 with TRBJ1-1; D is unclear. The CDR3 has 14 amino acids. V lost 0 bases, J lost 0 bases, and 5 bases lay in between. Germline assignment: CDR1 SEHNR and CDR2 FQNEAQ (reference sequence). The CDR3 nucleotides read TGTGCCAGCAGCTTAGCAAACATGAACACTGAAGCTTTCTTT. Translated: CASSLANMNTEAFF. Based on the CDR3 plus reference TRBV7-9 and TRBJ1-1, the full variable domain is DTGVSQNPRHKITKRGQNVTFRCDPISEHNRLYWYRQTLGQGPEFLTYFQNEAQLEKSRLLSDRFSAERPKGSFSTLEIQRTEQGDSAMYLCASSLANMNTEAFFGQGTRLTVV.

This sequence joins TRBV3-1 (or the pseudogene TRBV3-2) and TRBJ2-3; a possible D gene is TRBD2 (6 bases). V was trimmed by 1 base and J by 4 bases, leaving 9 bases between them. Germline loops: CDR1 LGHDT, CDR2 YNNKEL (reference sequence). The CDR3 is 14 amino acids. This CDR3 is CASSQAEGSDTQYF. Written as DNA, the CDR3 is TGTGCCAGCAGCCAAGCGGAGGGGTCAGATACGCAGTATTTT.

The CDR3 protein is CASSGGVSGNTIYF. CDR3 nucleotides: TGTGCCAGCAGCGGAGGGGTTTCCGGAAACACCATATATTTT. This sequence joins TRBV9 and TRBJ1-3, with D perhaps matching TRBD1 (5 bases). Trimming took 3 bases from V and 4 from J, leaving 11 bases between them. The CDR3 extends over 14 amino acids. CDR1 SGDLS and CDR2 YYNGEE come from the germline V gene.

V is TRBV10-3 and J is TRBJ1-5; D not certain. CDR3 size: 16 residues. V was clipped by 2 bases and J by 7 bases, with 18 bases between them. From germline, CDR1 is ENHRY and CDR2 SYGVKD. The DNA for the CDR3 is TGTGCCATCAGTGAGGCAGGACCGGCCGTCGGGCAGCCCCAGCATTTT. It specifies CAISEAGPAVGQPQHF.

This clone was detected once. The chain combines TRBV6-2 or TRBV6-3 with TRBJ1-1; D is undetermined. The germline gives CDR1 MNHEY, CDR2 SVGEGT. Between the trimmed V and J ends, which lost 4 bases and 5 bases, there was a span of 11 bases. The length of the CDR3 is 13 residues. The CDR3 bases are TGTGCCAGCAGTTTTACCATGGGTACTGAAGCTTTCTTT. Encoded protein: CASSFTMGTEAFF.

This chain's CDR3 is CSVGQGGYEQYF. CDR3 DNA sequence: TGCAGCGTTGGGCAGGGGGGCTACGAGCAGTACTTC. This chain uses TRBV29-1 with TRBJ2-7, with TRBD1 as a possible D gene (7 bases). The germline CDR1 and CDR2 sequences are SQVTM and ANQGSEA. The CDR3 spans 12 residues. Deletions cut 4 bases from V and 3 bases from J, with 10 bases between.

This clone has just a few counts. V usage is TRBV19 and J usage is TRBJ1-5; TRBD1 might be the D (5 bases). V lost 2 bases to trimming and J lost 7 bases, with 12 bases between them. The CDR3 covers 14 residues. Germline-derived CDR1 and CDR2 are LNHDA and SQIVND (reference sequence). CDR3 loop: CASSIPRRGQPQHF. CDR3 in DNA: TGTGCCAGTAGTATACCCAGAAGGGGACAGCCCCAGCATTTT.

CDR3 sequence: CASSEDSRGAFF. The CDR3 DNA sequence: TGTGCCAGCAGTGAAGACTCCCGGGGAGCTTTCTTT. The V and J genes are TRBV6-1 and TRBJ1-1; no definite D call. V was trimmed by 1 base and J by 10 bases, leaving 10 bases between them. The V gene's germline CDR1 is MNHNS and CDR2 SASEGT. The CDR3 has 12 residues.

This clone was seen a few times. The chain links TRBV19 to TRBJ1-2, with D perhaps matching TRBD1 (5 bases). Germline CDR1 is LNHDA and CDR2 is SQIVND (reference sequence). The CDR3 runs 13 residues. V dropped 5 bases and J dropped 4 bases, with 11 bases sitting between them. The CDR3 coding sequence is TGTGCCAGTAGTGTCGACAGTATCTATGGCTACACCTTC. Its protein is CASSVDSIYGYTF.

This chain joins TRBV19 and TRBJ1-1; no clear D gene. Trimming cost V 1 base and J 4 bases, with 16 bases left between them. Germline-derived CDR1 and CDR2 are LNHDA and SQIVND (reference sequence). CDR3 length equals 16 residues. The CDR3 bases are TGTGCCAGTAGTATAGGCCCTCGGGGAGTGGGCACTGAAGCTTTCTTT. Translation gives CASSIGPRGVGTEAFF.

The chain employs TRBV3-1 (or the pseudogene TRBV3-2) and TRBJ2-2; D is unresolved. The CDR3 length is 18 residues. The germline V gene has CDR1 LGHDT and CDR2 YNNKEL (reference sequence). Trimming took 0 bases from V and 5 from J, leaving 19 bases between them. CDR3 protein: CASSQENPYFPETGELFF. The CDR3 nucleotides are TGTGCCAGCAGCCAAGAAAACCCCTATTTCCCGGAGACCGGGGAGCTGTTTTTT.

In its sample, this clone was seen once. V is TRBV6-1 and J is TRBJ2-7; D is perhaps TRBD1 (6 bases). The CDR3 loop spans 15 amino acids. Germline values: CDR1 MNHNS, CDR2 SASEGT. Trimming removed 2 bases from V and 3 bases from J, with 14 bases in between. CDR3 loop: CASSEKFTGNYEQYF. Written as DNA, the CDR3 is TGTGCCAGCAGTGAAAAGTTTACAGGGAACTACGAGCAGTACTTC.

V gene TRBV27 combines with J gene TRBJ2-7; D gene unclear. Germline loops: CDR1 MNHEY, CDR2 SMNVEV (reference sequence). Between the trimmed V and J ends, which lost 6 bases and 2 bases, there was a span of 8 bases. The CDR3 runs 12 residues. CDR3 sequence reads: CASRGHPYEQYF. In nucleotides, the CDR3 is TGTGCCAGCAGGGGCCACCCCTACGAGCAGTACTTC.

This CDR3 reads CASSTGPGNEQFF. In DNA form, the CDR3 reads TGTGCCAGCTCGACGGGGCCCGGGAATGAGCAGTTCTTC. The J gene is TRBJ2-1, the V gene TRBV6-4, with D perhaps matching TRBD1 or TRBD2 (5 bases each). V dropped 8 bases and J dropped 7 bases, with 15 bases sitting between them. CDR1 is MRHNA, CDR2 SNTAGT, per germline. The CDR3 is 13 amino acids.